What follows describes a single T cell receptor (beta chain). TCRdb re-analysed the 5' RACE reads in MiXCR, keeping a single row per CDR3 protein. The profile covers 100,000 to 150,000 distinct CDR3 sequences, with under 8.5% appearing a single time and 2% to 3% taken by the ten largest. The sample is drawn from a study of T cells after yellow fever vaccination. Trimming pared 7 bases from V and 8 bases from J, leaving 11 bases between. CDR3 length: 12 amino acids. CDR1 is LNHDA and CDR2 is SQIVND in the germline V gene (reference sequence). The source is a man aged 18 to 29 who received the YFV17D yellow fever vaccine. The V call is TRBV19, the J call TRBJ1-4, with D possibly TRBD1 on 6 matching bases. The sample here was CD4+ T cells sorted from PBMCs, taken around 10 days after the first yellow fever vaccination. The CDR3 spells CASTSGVEKLFF. The CDR3 DNA follows: TGTGCCAGTACTTCAGGGGTCGAAAAACTGTTTTTT. Drawing the rest from reference TRBV19 and TRBJ1-4, the complete variable domain is DGGITQSPKYLFRKEGQNVTLSCEQNLNHDAMYWYRQDPGQGLRLIYYSQIVNDFQKGDIAEGYSVSREKKESFPLTVTSAQKNPTAFYLCASTSGVEKLFFGSGTQLSVL.